This T cell receptor beta chain is from a study of blood T cells in healthy people across ages. A second PCR of about 7 to 12 cycles used a sample-barcoded 5' primer and a J-beta primer mix. Each cDNA molecule, via a template-switch adaptor with 12 random nucleotides, was tagged. One entry per CDR3 protein results from TCRdb running MiXCR on the 5' RACE reads. The sample holds about 640,000 distinct CDR3 sequences; around three fifths are singletons and the top ten take 35% to 40%. V lost 1 base to trimming and J lost 2 bases, with 17 bases between them. Germline CDR1 is SGHDT and CDR2 is YYEEEE. CDR3 length equals 17 residues. Study results and limitations: Across samples, TCR beta diversity tracked strongly with naive T cell percentage. The lack of PBMC sorting stopped any conclusive naive versus antigen-experienced comparison.

Isolation recovered at least 7 million PBMCs from every sample. Remarks on this clonotype: Its target is unknown.

Material: blood. The receptor was isolated from a man aged 60 to 69 in good health. The chain links TRBV5-6 to TRBJ2-3; D perhaps matches TRBD1 (6 bases). CDR3 region: CASSLSNRALFTDTQYF. In nucleotides, the CDR3 is TGTGCCAGCAGCTTGTCCAACAGGGCCCTCTTCACAGATACGCAGTATTTT.